A single sample gave rise to the 7 T cell receptor beta chains below, sequenced in a study of blood T cells in healthy people across ages. A second PCR, run for roughly 7 to 12 cycles, used a sample-barcoded 5' primer plus a J-beta primer mix. TCRdb called the 5' RACE reads again in MiXCR, with one record for every CDR3 protein. The sample carries 790,000 or so distinct CDR3 sequences, more than 55% recorded once. Material for sequencing was blood. The receptors shown here come from a man aged 35 to 55 in good health.

The chain carries TRBV28 and TRBJ1-2, with TRBD1 matching over 7 bases. The CDR3 covers 14 residues. Germline V gene lookup returns CDR1 MDHEN and CDR2 SYDVKM. The ends lost 6 bases at V and 2 bases at J; junction bases unmatched: 6. CDR3 nucleotides: TGTGCCAGCAGCCGGACGACAGGGAACTATGGCTACACCTTC. Its translation: CASSRTTGNYGYTF.

The gene calls are TRBV30 and TRBJ2-5, with unresolved D. CDR1 GTSNPN and CDR2 SVGIG come from the germline V gene (reference sequence). V lost 3 bases and J 3 bases, leaving 2 bases between the germline ends. The CDR3 contains 10 residues. The CDR3 reads CAWSKETQYF. The CDR3 region has the DNA TGTGCCTGGAGCAAAGAGACCCAGTACTTC.

The chain links TRBV3-1 to TRBJ2-5, with 10 bases aligning to TRBD2. This CDR3 contains 15 residues. The ends lost 3 bases at V and 4 bases at J; junction bases unmatched: 5. The germline V gene encodes CDR1 LGHDT and CDR2 YNNKEL (reference sequence). This chain's CDR3 is CASSQEPSGRETQYF. The CDR3 DNA reads as TGTGCCAGCAGCCAGGAGCCTAGCGGGAGAGAGACCCAGTACTTC.

The chain carries TRBV20-1 and TRBJ2-7, with D maybe TRBD2 (6 bases). Near its end, the DNA agrees better with TRBJ2-5, so the J call may be wrong. The CDR3 loop spans 11 amino acids. Germline V CDR1 and CDR2: DFQATT, SNEGSKA (reference sequence). The CDR3 protein is CSADGGWTQYF. The DNA for the CDR3 is TGCAGTGCTGACGGGGGATGGACCCAGTACTTC.

J is TRBJ2-7 and V is TRBV27; D is perhaps TRBD1 or TRBD2 (6 bases each). This CDR3 contains 15 residues. V gave up 6 bases and J gave up 0 bases, with 15 bases separating them. CDR1 MNHEY and CDR2 SMNVEV come from the germline V gene (reference sequence). CDR3 sequence reads: CASRMGGAGSYEQYF. CDR3 in DNA: TGTGCCAGCAGGATGGGGGGCGCGGGCTCCTACGAGCAGTACTTC.

The gene calls are TRBV7-9 and TRBJ2-7; D uncertain. The CDR3 is 14 amino acids. Germline V lookup: CDR1 SEHNR, CDR2 FQNEAQ (reference sequence). Trimming cost V 1 base and J 0 bases, with 7 bases left between them. The CDR3 DNA reads TGTGCCAGCAGCTTAGAGGCCAGCTCCTACGAGCAGTACTTC. Translating gives CASSLEASSYEQYF. Full variable domain (remainder filled in from reference TRBV7-9 and TRBJ2-7): DTGVSQNPRHKITKRGQNVTFRCDPISEHNRLYWYRQTLGQGPEFLTYFQNEAQLEKSRLLSDRFSAERPKGSFSTLEIQRTEQGDSAMYLCASSLEASSYEQYFGPGTRLTVT.

This chain links TRBV28 with TRBJ2-7, with D uncertain. Trimming took 8 bases from V and 0 from J, leaving 11 bases between them. Germline CDR1 and CDR2: MDHEN and SYDVKM. This CDR3 is built from 13 residues. The DNA for the CDR3 is TGTGCCAGCGGCTGGGCGGTCTCCTACGAGCAGTACTTC. Protein: CASGWAVSYEQYF. Complete variable domain (other parts from reference TRBV28 and TRBJ2-7): DVKVTQSSRYLVKRTGEKVFLECVQDMDHENMFWYRQDPGLGLRLIYFSYDVKMKEKGDIPEGYSVSREKKERFSLILESASTNQTSMYLCASGWAVSYEQYFGPGTRLTVT.